The clone carrying this T cell receptor beta chain was observed many times. Unique molecular identifiers were used in preparing the TCRbeta library. TCRdb analysed the PCR reads with MiXCR anew, one entry per CDR3 protein. The sample holds around 4,200 distinct CDR3 sequences, roughly 12% seen once. The data originate from a study of T-cell reconstitution after alpha-beta-depleted transplantation in children. With 0 bases removed from V and 4 bases from J, the gap between germline ends came to 13 bases. Germline-derived CDR1 and CDR2 are SEHNR and FQNEAQ (reference sequence). CDR3 length: 16 amino acids.

The specimen comprised PBMCs, mostly from graft donor cells, sampled 60 days after TCRalphabeta/CD19-depleted stem cell transplant. The source of this sequence is a male patient aged 2-15 years who had a stem cell transplant for acute lymphoblastic leukemia, so the T cells may come from the graft donor. The rearrangement joins TRBV7-9 to TRBJ1-5; D unresolved. CDR3 DNA: TGTGCCAGCAGCTTAGCGAAGGCGGGAAGAAATCAGCCCCAGCATTTT. As protein: CASSLAKAGRNQPQHF. The complete variable domain, with remaining parts taken from reference TRBV7-9 and TRBJ1-5, reads DTGVSQNPRHKITKRGQNVTFRCDPISEHNRLYWYRQTLGQGPEFLTYFQNEAQLEKSRLLSDRFSAERPKGSFSTLEIQRTEQGDSAMYLCASSLAKAGRNQPQHFGDGTRLSIL.